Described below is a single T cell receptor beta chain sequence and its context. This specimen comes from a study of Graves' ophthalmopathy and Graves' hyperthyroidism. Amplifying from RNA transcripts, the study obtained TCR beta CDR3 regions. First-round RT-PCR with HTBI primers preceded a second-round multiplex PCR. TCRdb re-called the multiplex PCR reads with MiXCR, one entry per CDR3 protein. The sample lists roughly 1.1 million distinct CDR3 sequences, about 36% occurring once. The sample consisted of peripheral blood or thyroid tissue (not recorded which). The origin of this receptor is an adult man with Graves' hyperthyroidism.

This CDR3 reads CASSALGREQYF. CDR3 nucleotides: TGTGCCAGCAGCGCCCTAGGACGGGAGCAGTACTTC. This sequence joins TRBV9 and TRBJ2-7; D ambiguous. CDR3 length: 12 amino acids. V dropped 3 bases and J dropped 7 bases, with 11 bases sitting between them. The germline V gene has CDR1 SGDLS and CDR2 YYNGEE.